This is a list of T cell receptor beta chains from one sample in a study of CD8 T cells in ankylosing spondylitis. MiXCR was run by TCRdb on the 5' RACE reads, yielding one entry per CDR3 protein. The sample shows around 890,000 distinct CDR3 sequences, 12% of them seen only once. The sample comprised blood, either unsorted or a sorted T cell fraction (not recorded which). These receptors all come from a male donor with ankylosing spondylitis. Each CDR3 is given with its conserved first and last residue. Fields, in order: clone size, D gene, J gene, V gene, CDR3 DNA, CDR3 protein. D genes are given only for firm matches. Size is stated for part of the rows, as once, few or many counts, or as a class when the clone is expanded.

few	.	TRBJ2-3	TRBV5-6	TGTGCCAGCAGCTCGGTTTCGAGCACAGATACGCAGTATTTT	CASSSVSSTDTQYF
.	.	TRBJ1-2	TRBV12-3/TRBV12-4	TGTGCCAGCAGCACAGGGTTCCGCGGCTACACCTTC	CASSTGFRGYTF
few	.	TRBJ2-5	TRBV20-1	TGCAGTGCTAGAGTTATCGGGAGTGAGACCCAGTACTTC	CSARVIGSETQYF
.	.	TRBJ2-3	TRBV20-1	TGCAGTGCTAGACAGGGTCGCACAGATACGCAGTATTTT	CSARQGRTDTQYF
.	.	TRBJ1-2	TRBV28	TGTGCCAGCAGTTCCCGGGACACACGCTATGGCTACACCTTC	CASSSRDTRYGYTF
few	.	TRBJ1-2	TRBV2	TGTGCCAGCATTGTCGTACCGAGCTATGGCTACACCTTC	CASIVVPSYGYTF
few	.	TRBJ1-5	TRBV15	TGTGCCACCAGCAGAGTTTGGGCGAGCAATCAGCCCCAGCATTTT	CATSRVWASNQPQHF
.	.	TRBJ2-7	TRBV27	TGTGCCAGCAGTCCGATCAATCGCGGTAGTTCCCCTCAGTACTTC	CASSPINRGSSPQYF
.	TRBD2	TRBJ2-7	TRBV5-1	TGCGCCAGCAGCTATCTTCCAAGGACTAGCGGGGCCTCCTACGAGCAGTACTTC	CASSYLPRTSGASYEQYF
many	TRBD2	TRBJ2-5	TRBV10-3	TGTGCCATCGGTCGGGAGGAAGAGACCCAGTACTTC	CAIGREEETQYF
many	.	TRBJ2-1	TRBV12-3/TRBV12-4	TGTGCCAGCAGGGGTGAGGCGAATGAGCAGTTCTTC	CASRGEANEQFF
few	TRBD1	TRBJ2-7	TRBV6-1	TGTGCCAGCACCCTTTCCAGGGGGCCTCTCGAGCAGTACTTC	CASTLSRGPLEQYF
many	.	TRBJ1-2	TRBV12-3/TRBV12-4	TGTGCCAGCAGTCCGGAGGGCCTAGCCTATGGCTACACCTTC	CASSPEGLAYGYTF
.	.	TRBJ2-1	TRBV6-2/TRBV6-3	TGTGCCAGCAGTTTCATGCATCACTACAATGAGCAGTTCTTC	CASSFMHHYNEQFF
few	.	TRBJ1-2	TRBV20-1	TGCAGTGCGACGCTGGGGATTACTGACTATGGCTACACCTTC	CSATLGITDYGYTF
few	TRBD2	TRBJ2-5	TRBV20-1	TGCAGTGCTAGAGCCGGGACTAGTGGTGAAGAGACCCAGTACTTC	CSARAGTSGEETQYF
.	.	TRBJ2-2	TRBV7-2	TGTGCCAGCAGCCCTATCTTTCGGTCACAGGGCGGGGAGCTGTTTTTT	CASSPIFRSQGGELFF
.	TRBD1	TRBJ2-7	TRBV29-1	TGCAGCGCCGGGACAGGGGGCGAGGACGAGCAGTACTTC	CSAGTGGEDEQYF
many	TRBD2	TRBJ2-3	TRBV29-1	TGCAGCGTTGAAGCCCTCCGACTAGCGGGAGGGACAGATACGCAGTATTTT	CSVEALRLAGGTDTQYF
many	.	TRBJ2-5	TRBV20-1	TGCAGTGCTTTACCCGCGCGGGAGACCCAGTACTTC	CSALPARETQYF
few	.	TRBJ2-3	TRBV20-1	TGCAGTGCTACGCGGACGTACACAGATACGCAGTATTTT	CSATRTYTDTQYF
.	.	TRBJ2-7	TRBV10-2	TGCGCCAGCACCTTGAGGGGGTTCCATGGCGAGCAGTACTTC	CASTLRGFHGEQYF
.	.	TRBJ1-1	TRBV4-3	TGCGCCAGCAGCCCAAAGGAGGCCGACGGCCCCAACACTGAAGCCTTCTTT	CASSPKEADGPNTEAFF
few	.	TRBJ1-2	TRBV6-5	TGTGCCAGCAGTTACTCCATGGATGTCTATGGCTACACCTTC	CASSYSMDVYGYTF
.	TRBD1	TRBJ1-2	TRBV9	TGTGCCAGCAGCGTAGGGACAGGGGTCGGCTACACCTTC	CASSVGTGVGYTF
few	.	TRBJ2-2	TRBV7-2	TGTGCCAGCAGCTTACGTGTGCTCACCGGGGAGCTGTTTTTT	CASSLRVLTGELFF
many	.	TRBJ2-1	TRBV12-3/TRBV12-4	TGTGCCAGCAGTTTACTAGCTAGCTCCTACAATGAGCAGTTCTTC	CASSLLASSYNEQFF
few	.	TRBJ1-1	TRBV2	TGTGCCAGCAGCGCCGCAATTAGGGACACTGAAGCTTTCTTT	CASSAAIRDTEAFF
many	.	TRBJ2-7	TRBV29-1	TGCAGCGTTGACAGGGCTGGCGAGCAGTACTTC	CSVDRAGEQYF
many	.	TRBJ1-2	TRBV29-1	TGCAGCGTGGGATTACTCGATCGGAGGCATACCTTC	CSVGLLDRRHTF
few	.	TRBJ2-7	TRBV20-1	TGCAGTGCTTTCGCCGACATAGCCTACGAGCAGTACTTC	CSAFADIAYEQYF
.	.	TRBJ1-1	TRBV4-3	TGCGCCAGCAGCCAAGATCTGGGCCCCAAGGCTGAAGCTTTCTTT	CASSQDLGPKAEAFF
many	.	TRBJ2-7	TRBV5-1	TGCGCCAGCAGCCCCGCAGGGTCTGGGACCTACGAGCAGTACTTC	CASSPAGSGTYEQYF
many	TRBD2	TRBJ2-1	TRBV20-1	TGCAGTGCTAGGCGGGAGATCGCTGAGCAGTTCTTC	CSARREIAEQFF
few	.	TRBJ2-2	TRBV11-2	TGTGCCAGCAGCGTGGGACCGTCCTCCGGGGAGCTGTTTTTT	CASSVGPSSGELFF
.	.	TRBJ2-7	TRBV20-1	TGCAGTGTCCGGGTCTTACTCTCCTACGAGCAGTACTTC	CSVRVLLSYEQYF
few	.	TRBJ2-3	TRBV4-3	TGCGCCAGCAGCTCTCACCCCCCGGGTAGCACAGATACGCAGTATTTT	CASSSHPPGSTDTQYF
many	.	TRBJ2-3	TRBV29-1	TGCAGCGTTGGGACCGTCCTCACAGATACGCAGTATTTT	CSVGTVLTDTQYF
.	TRBD2	TRBJ2-2	TRBV6-1	TGTGCCAGCAGACCGACTAGCGGGAGAGGGGGCACCGGGGAGCTGTTTTTT	CASRPTSGRGGTGELFF
.	TRBD2	TRBJ2-3	TRBV5-4	TGTGCCAGCAGCTTGGCGGCTAGCGGGAGACATACGCAGTATTTT	CASSLAASGRHTQYF
few	.	TRBJ2-1	TRBV30	TGTGCCTGGAGTCAGGGTAGCGTCTCCTACAATGAGCAGTTCTTC	CAWSQGSVSYNEQFF
many	.	TRBJ2-7	TRBV20-1	TGCAGTGCTAGAGGCCAGTACTACGAGCAGTACTTC	CSARGQYYEQYF
.	.	TRBJ2-3	TRBV27	TGTGCCAGTGGTTGGATGAGCGCAGATACGCAGTATTTT	CASGWMSADTQYF
few	.	TRBJ1-2	TRBV5-4	TGTGCCAGCAGCTCAGGGGTAGGCGACTATGGCTACACCTTC	CASSSGVGDYGYTF
.	.	TRBJ2-7	TRBV10-3	TGTGCCATCAGTGAGTCAGAGACCCTATACGAGCAGTACTTC	CAISESETLYEQYF
few	TRBD1	TRBJ2-7	TRBV5-1	TGCGCCAGCAGCGGAGGCTGGACAGGGACCTCCTACGAGCAGTACTTC	CASSGGWTGTSYEQYF
few	TRBD1	TRBJ1-1	TRBV5-1	TGCGCCAGCAGCCCTCTGGACAGGAGGAACACTGAAGCTTTCTTT	CASSPLDRRNTEAFF
.	TRBD2	TRBJ2-3	TRBV20-1	TGCAGTGCTAGTCCCGGGACTAGCGGGGGAGGAACGCAGTATTTT	CSASPGTSGGGTQYF
few	.	TRBJ2-7	TRBV27	TGTGCCAGCAGCTCCCTGGGACGGAGCTACGAGCAGTACTTC	CASSSLGRSYEQYF
.	TRBD2	TRBJ2-2	TRBV24-1	TGTGCCACCCTCGGGACTAGCGGGACCGCGAACACCGGGGAGCTGTTTTTT	CATLGTSGTANTGELFF
few	TRBD1	TRBJ2-7	TRBV6-2/TRBV6-3	TGTGCCAGCAGCTACCTACCGCCGGGGACAGGTAGCGAGCAGTACTTC	CASSYLPPGTGSEQYF
.	.	TRBJ2-7	TRBV9	TGTGCCAGCAGCGTAAACCCCGAGGGCGAGCAGTACTTC	CASSVNPEGEQYF
many	TRBD2	TRBJ2-3	TRBV5-1	TGTGCCAGCAGCTTTAGCGGGAGCACAGATACGCAGTATTTT	CASSFSGSTDTQYF
.	TRBD2	TRBJ2-1	TRBV15	TGTGCCACCAGCAGAGGGGGCGGGAGGGGTGACAATGAGCAGTTCTTC	CATSRGGGRGDNEQFF
.	.	TRBJ2-7	TRBV20-1	TGCAGTGCACGAGGACGGTACTCCTACGAGCAGTACTTC	CSARGRYSYEQYF
.	.	TRBJ2-5	TRBV20-1	TGCAGTTACACCGGGACCGAGGTCGAGACCCAGTACTTC	CSYTGTEVETQYF
.	TRBD2	TRBJ2-1	TRBV7-9	TGTGCCAGCAGCTTACAACTAGCGGGAGGGAATGAGCAGTTCTTC	CASSLQLAGGNEQFF